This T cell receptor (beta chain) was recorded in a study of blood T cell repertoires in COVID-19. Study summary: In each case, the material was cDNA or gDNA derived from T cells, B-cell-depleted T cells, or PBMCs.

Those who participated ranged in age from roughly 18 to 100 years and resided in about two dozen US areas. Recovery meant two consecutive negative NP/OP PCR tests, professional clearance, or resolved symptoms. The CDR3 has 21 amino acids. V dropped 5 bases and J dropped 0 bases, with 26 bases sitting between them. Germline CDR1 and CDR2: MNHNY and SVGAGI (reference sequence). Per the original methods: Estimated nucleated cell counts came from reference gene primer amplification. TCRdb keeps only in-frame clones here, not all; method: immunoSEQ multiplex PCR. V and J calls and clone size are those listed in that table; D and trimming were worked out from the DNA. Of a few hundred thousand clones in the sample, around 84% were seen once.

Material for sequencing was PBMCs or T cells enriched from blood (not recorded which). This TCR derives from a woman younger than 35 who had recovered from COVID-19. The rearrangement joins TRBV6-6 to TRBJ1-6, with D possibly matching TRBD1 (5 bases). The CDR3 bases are TGTGCCAGCAGTCGAAGCGGGACGGCCGTTCGGGGAAGCTCCTATAATTCACCCCTCCACTTT. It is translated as CASSRSGTAVRGSSYNSPLHF.